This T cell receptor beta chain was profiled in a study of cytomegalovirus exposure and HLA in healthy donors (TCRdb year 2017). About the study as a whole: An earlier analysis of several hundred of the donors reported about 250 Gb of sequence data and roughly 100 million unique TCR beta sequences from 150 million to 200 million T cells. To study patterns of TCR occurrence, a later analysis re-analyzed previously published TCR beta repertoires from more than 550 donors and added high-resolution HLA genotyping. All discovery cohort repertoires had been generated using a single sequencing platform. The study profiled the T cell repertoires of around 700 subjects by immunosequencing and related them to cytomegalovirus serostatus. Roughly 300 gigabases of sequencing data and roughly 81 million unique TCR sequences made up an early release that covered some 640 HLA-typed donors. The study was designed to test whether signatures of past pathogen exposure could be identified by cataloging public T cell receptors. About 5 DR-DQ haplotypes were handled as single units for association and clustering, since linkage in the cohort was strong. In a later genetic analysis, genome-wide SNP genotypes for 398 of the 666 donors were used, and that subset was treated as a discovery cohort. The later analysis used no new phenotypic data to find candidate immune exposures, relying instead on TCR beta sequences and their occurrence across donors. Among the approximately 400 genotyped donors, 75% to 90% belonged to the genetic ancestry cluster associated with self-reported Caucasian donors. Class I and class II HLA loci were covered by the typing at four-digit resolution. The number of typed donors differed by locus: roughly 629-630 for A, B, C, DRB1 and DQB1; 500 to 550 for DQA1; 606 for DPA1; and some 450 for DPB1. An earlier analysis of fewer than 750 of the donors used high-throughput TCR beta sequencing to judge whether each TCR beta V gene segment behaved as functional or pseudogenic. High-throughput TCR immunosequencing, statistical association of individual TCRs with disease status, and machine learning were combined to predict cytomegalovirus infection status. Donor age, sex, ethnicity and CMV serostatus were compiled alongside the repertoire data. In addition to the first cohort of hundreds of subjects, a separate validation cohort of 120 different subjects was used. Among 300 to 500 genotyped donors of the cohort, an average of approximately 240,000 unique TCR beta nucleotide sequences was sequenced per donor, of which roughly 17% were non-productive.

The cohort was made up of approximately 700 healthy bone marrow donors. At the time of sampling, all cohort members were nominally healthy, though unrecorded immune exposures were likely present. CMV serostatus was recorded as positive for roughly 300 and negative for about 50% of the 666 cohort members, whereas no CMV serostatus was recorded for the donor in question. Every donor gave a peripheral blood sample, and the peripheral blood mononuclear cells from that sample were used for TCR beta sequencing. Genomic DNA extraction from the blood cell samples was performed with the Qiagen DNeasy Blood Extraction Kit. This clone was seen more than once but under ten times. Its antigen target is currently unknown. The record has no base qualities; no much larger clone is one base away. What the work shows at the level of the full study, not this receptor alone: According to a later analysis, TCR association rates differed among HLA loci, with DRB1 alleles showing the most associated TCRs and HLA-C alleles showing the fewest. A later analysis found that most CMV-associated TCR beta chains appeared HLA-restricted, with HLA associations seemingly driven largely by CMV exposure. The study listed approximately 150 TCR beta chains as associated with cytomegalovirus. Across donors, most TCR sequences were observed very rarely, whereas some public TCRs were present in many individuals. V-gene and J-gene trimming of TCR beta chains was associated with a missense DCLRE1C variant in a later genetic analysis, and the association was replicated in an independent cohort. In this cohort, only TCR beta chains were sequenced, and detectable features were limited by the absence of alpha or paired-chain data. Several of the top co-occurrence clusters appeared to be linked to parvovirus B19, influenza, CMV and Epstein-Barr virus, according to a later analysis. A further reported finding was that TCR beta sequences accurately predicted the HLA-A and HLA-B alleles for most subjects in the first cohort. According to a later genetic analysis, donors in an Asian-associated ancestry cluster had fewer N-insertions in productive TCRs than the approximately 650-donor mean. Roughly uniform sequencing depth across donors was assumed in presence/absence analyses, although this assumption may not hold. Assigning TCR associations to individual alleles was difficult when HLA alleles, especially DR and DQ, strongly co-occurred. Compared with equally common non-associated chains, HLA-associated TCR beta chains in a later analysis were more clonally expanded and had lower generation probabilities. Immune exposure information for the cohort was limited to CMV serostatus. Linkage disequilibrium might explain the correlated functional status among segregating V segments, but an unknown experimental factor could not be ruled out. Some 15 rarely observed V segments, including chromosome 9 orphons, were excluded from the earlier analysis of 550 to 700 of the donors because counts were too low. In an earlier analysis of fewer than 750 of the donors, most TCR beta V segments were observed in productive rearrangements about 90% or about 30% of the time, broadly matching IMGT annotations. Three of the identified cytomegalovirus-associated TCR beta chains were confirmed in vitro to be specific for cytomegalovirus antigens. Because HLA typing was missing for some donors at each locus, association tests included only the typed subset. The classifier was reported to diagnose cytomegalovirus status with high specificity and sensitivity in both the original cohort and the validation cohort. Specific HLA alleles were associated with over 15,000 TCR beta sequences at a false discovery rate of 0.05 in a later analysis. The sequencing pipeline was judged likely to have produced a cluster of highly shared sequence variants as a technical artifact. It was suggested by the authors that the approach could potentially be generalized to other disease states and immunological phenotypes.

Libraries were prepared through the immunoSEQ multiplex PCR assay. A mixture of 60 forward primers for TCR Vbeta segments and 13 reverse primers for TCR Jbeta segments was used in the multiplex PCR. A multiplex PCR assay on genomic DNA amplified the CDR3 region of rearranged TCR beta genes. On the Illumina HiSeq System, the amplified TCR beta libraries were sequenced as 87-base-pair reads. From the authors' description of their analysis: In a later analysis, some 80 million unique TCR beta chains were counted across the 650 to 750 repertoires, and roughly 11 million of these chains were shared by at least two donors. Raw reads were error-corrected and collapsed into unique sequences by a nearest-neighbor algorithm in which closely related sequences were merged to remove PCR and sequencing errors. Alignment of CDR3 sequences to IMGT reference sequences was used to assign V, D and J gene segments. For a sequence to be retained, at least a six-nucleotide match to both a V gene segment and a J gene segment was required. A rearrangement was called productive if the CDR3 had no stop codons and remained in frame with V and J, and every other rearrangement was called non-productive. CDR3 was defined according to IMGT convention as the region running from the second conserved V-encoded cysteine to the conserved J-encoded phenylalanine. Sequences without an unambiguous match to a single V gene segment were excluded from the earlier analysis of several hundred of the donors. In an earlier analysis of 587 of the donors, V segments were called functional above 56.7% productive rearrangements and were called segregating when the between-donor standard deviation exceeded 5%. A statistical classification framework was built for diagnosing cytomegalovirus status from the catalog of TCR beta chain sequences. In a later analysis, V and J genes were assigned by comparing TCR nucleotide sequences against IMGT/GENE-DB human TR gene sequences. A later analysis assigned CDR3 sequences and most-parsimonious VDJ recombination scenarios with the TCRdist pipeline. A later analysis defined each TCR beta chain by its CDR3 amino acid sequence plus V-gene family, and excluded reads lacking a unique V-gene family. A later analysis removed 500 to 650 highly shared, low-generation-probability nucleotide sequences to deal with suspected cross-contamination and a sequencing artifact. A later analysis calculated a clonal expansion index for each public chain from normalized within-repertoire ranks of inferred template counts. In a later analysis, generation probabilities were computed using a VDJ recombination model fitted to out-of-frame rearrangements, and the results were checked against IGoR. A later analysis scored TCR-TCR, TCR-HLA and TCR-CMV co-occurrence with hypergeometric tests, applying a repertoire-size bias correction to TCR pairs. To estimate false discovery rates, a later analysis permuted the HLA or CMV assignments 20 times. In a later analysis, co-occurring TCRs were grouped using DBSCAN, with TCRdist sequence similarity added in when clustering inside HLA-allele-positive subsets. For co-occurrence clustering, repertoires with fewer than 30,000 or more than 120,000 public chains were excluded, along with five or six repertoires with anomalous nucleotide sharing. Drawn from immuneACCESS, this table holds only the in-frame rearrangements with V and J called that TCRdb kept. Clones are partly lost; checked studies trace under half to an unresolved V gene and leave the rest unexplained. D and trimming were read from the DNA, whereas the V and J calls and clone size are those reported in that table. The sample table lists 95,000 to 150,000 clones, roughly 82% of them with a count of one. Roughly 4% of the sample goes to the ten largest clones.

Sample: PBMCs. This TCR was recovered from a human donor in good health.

This receptor carries the CDR3 CASSGTGGEQYF. The DNA is TGTGCCAGCAGTGGGACAGGGGGCGAGCAGTACTTC. This chain is built from TRBV6-1 and TRBJ2-7; 10 bases in the junction line up with TRBD1. Clipping removes 4 bases from V and 6 bases from J, with 0 as the unmatched junction base count. Including cysteine and phenylalanine, the CDR3 has 12 amino acids. This entry keeps only the CDR3 DNA: 36 bases, framed from base 1. From a lookup of the germline V gene, CDR1 and CDR2 are MNHNS and SASEGT.